This T cell receptor (beta chain) derives from a study of siplizumab effects on memory and regulatory T cells. This CDR3 comprises 12 residues. The germline CDR1 and CDR2 sequences are KGHSH and LQKENI. V lost 2 bases, J lost 6 bases, and 6 bases lay in between. Sequencing used immunoSEQ multiplex PCR; TCRdb keeps in-frame clones, though not all of them. The sample has about 40,000 clones; 70% to 90% are singletons. The chain employs TRBV18 and TRBJ2-3, with D unresolved. The sequenced material came from naive CD4+ T cells sorted from blood. This sequence originates from a human donor in good health. CDR3 in amino acids: CASSPSFDTQYF. CDR3 nucleotides: TGTGCCAGCTCACCATCTTTCGATACGCAGTATTTT.